This entry lists 26 T cell receptor beta chains sequenced from one sample in a study of blood T cell repertoires in COVID-19. Clones were read by immunoSEQ multiplex PCR, and TCRdb kept only the in-frame ones, dropping some. This table holds some 40,000 clones, approximately 84% found once. The sequenced material came from peripheral blood. Every receptor here comes from a man aged 45-65 years with active or convalescent COVID-19.

The chain combines TRBV9 with TRBJ2-1; D might be TRBD2 (5 bases). Per the germline V gene, CDR1 is SGDLS and CDR2 is YYNGEE. V lost 4 bases to trimming and J lost 9 bases, with 11 bases between them. The CDR3 runs 12 residues. The CDR3 DNA reads as TGTGCCAGCAGCCCGAGTCGGGGTGAGCAGTTCTTC. Protein: CASSPSRGEQFF. The variable domain in full, with the rest retrieved from reference TRBV9 and TRBJ2-1, is DSGVTQTPKHLITATGQRVTLRCSPRSGDLSVYWYQQSLDQGLQFLIQYYNGEERAKGNILERFSAQQFPDLHSELNLSSLELGDSALYFCASSPSRGEQFFGPGTRLTVL.

The rearrangement joins TRBV29-1 to TRBJ2-7; D may be TRBD1 (6 bases). Germline V gene sequence: CDR1 SQVTM, CDR2 ANQGSEA. Trimming stripped 6 bases from V and 4 bases from J, with 16 bases between. This CDR3 region has 13 residues. CDR3 in amino acids: CSVGKQGTYEQYF. CDR3 sequence (DNA): TGCAGCGTAGGGAAACAGGGAACGTACGAGCAGTACTTC.

DNA for the CDR3: TGTGCCACCAGCAGAGATAGGGGGTCCTACGAGCAGTACTTC. It specifies CATSRDRGSYEQYF. The chain recombines TRBV15 with TRBJ2-7; D may be TRBD1 (6 bases). With 0 bases removed from V and 1 base from J, the gap between germline ends came to 7 bases. Germline loops: CDR1 LNHNV, CDR2 YYDKDF (reference sequence). The CDR3 spans 14 residues.

The rearrangement joins TRBV2 to TRBJ2-3; tentative D call: TRBD2 (6 bases). CDR1 SNHLY and CDR2 FYNNEI come from the germline V gene. The CDR3 consists of 14 residues. V was cut by 8 bases and J by 4 bases, with 16 bases left in between. This chain's CDR3 is CASSQRAVPDTQYF. The CDR3 DNA follows: TGTGCCAGCTCCCAGCGGGCTGTCCCAGATACGCAGTATTTT.

The CDR3 region has the DNA TGCGCCAGCAGTGAGTCCAGGGGCACTGAAGCTTTCTTT. It specifies CASSESRGTEAFF. The V call is TRBV10-2, the J call TRBJ1-1, with D perhaps matching TRBD1 (6 bases). Germline lookup yields CDR1 WSHSY and CDR2 SAAADI. V was clipped by 0 bases and J by 4 bases, with 6 bases between them. This CDR3 comprises 13 residues.

This chain links TRBV6-5 with TRBJ1-2; weak D call: TRBD1 (6 bases). The germline CDR1 and CDR2 sequences are MNHEY and SVGAGI. The CDR3 extends over 14 amino acids. The ends were cut back, 0 bases at V and 6 bases at J, with 11 bases in the middle. CDR3 nucleotides: TGTGCCAGCAGTTACTCGTCAGGGGCGGATGGCTACACCTTC. It translates to CASSYSSGADGYTF.

This clone has just a few counts. The chain joins TRBV19 to TRBJ1-1; D gene unclear. This CDR3 spans 15 amino acids. V lost 1 base and J 4 bases, leaving 13 bases between the germline ends. The germline V gene has CDR1 LNHDA and CDR2 SQIVND (reference sequence). The CDR3: CASSIAHGWSTEAFF. The CDR3 DNA is TGTGCCAGTAGTATAGCCCATGGGTGGAGCACTGAAGCTTTCTTT.

The chain links TRBV19 to TRBJ2-2, with TRBD2 matching 11 bases. The CDR3 is made up of 16 amino acids. Germline loops: CDR1 LNHDA, CDR2 SQIVND (reference sequence). With 3 bases clipped from V and 5 bases from J, the junction kept 5 bases outside the gene matches. CDR3 amino acids: CASSIVLAGDTGELFF. The CDR3 bases are TGTGCCAGTAGTATCGTACTAGCGGGGGATACCGGGGAGCTGTTTTTT.

Concerning this clone itself: Other DNA sequences in the sample encode the same CDR3. V usage is TRBV6-5 and J usage is TRBJ1-1, with D possibly matching TRBD1 (5 bases). Germline V CDR1 and CDR2: MNHEY, SVGAGI. The V gene lost 2 bases and the J gene lost 8 bases, with 9 bases spanning the gap. This CDR3 has 12 residues. The CDR3 bases are TGTGCCAGCAGTTACGGGGGGAGAGAAGCTTTCTTT. Translating gives CASSYGGREAFF.

The V call is TRBV4-1, the J call TRBJ2-1; 7 nucleotides align to TRBD1. The CDR3 extends over 15 amino acids. Germline V gene lookup returns CDR1 MGHRA and CDR2 YSYEKL. Trimming removed 3 bases from V and 0 bases from J; junction bases left unmatched: 2. The CDR3 reads CASSHRDSSYNEQFF. Here the CDR3 DNA reads TGCGCCAGCAGCCACCGGGACAGCTCCTACAATGAGCAGTTCTTC.

The CDR3: CASSPSAGANNEQFF. CDR3 DNA sequence: TGTGCCAGCAGCCCGTCCGCGGGGGCAAACAATGAGCAGTTCTTC. The rearrangement links TRBV3-1 (or the pseudogene TRBV3-2) to TRBJ2-1; a weak D match, TRBD2 (7 bases). The CDR3 is made up of 15 amino acids. V was clipped by 4 bases and J by 5 bases, with 15 bases between them. Germline V CDR1 and CDR2: LGHDT, YNNKEL (reference sequence).

This rearrangement joins TRBV7-2 to TRBJ1-5; 8 positions match TRBD1. The ends lost 5 bases at V and 3 bases at J; junction bases unmatched: 18. This CDR3 is built from 19 residues. Germline V gives CDR1 SGHTA, CDR2 FQGNSA. The CDR3 loop is CASSPVGWGRGRPNQPQHF. The CDR3 DNA is TGTGCCAGCAGCCCAGTGGGTTGGGGCAGGGGGCGGCCCAATCAGCCCCAGCATTTT.

J is TRBJ2-5 and V is TRBV7-3, with TRBD2 matching 10 bases. Looked up from germline, CDR1 is SGHTA and CDR2 is FQGTGA. The CDR3 is made up of 19 amino acids. The junction had 10 bases not matched to a gene; V was cut back by 0 bases and J by 0 bases. This CDR3 is CASSLTGPLAGANQETQYF. The CDR3 nucleotides are TGTGCCAGCAGCTTAACGGGCCCCCTAGCGGGGGCAAACCAAGAGACCCAGTACTTC. The complete variable domain, with remaining parts taken from reference TRBV7-3 and TRBJ2-5, reads GAGVSQTPSNKVTEKGKYVELRCDPISGHTALYWYRQSLGQGPEFLIYFQGTGAADDSGLPNDRFFAVRPEGSVSTLKIQRTERGDSAVYLCASSLTGPLAGANQETQYFGPGTRLLVL.

Written as DNA, the CDR3 is TGTGCCAGCAGCCCCCCTGATGAAAAACTGTTTTTT. This codes for CASSPPDEKLFF. This chain uses TRBV11-2 with TRBJ1-4; D is unclear. The CDR3 spans 12 residues. The ends were cut back, 5 bases at V and 6 bases at J, with 7 bases in the middle. Germline assignment: CDR1 SGHAT and CDR2 FQNNGV.

V usage is TRBV20-1 and J usage is TRBJ1-4, with a possible D match to TRBD1 (5 bases). Trimming took off 6 bases at V and 10 bases at J, with 12 bases between the two ends. Per germline, CDR1 DFQATT and CDR2 SNEGSKA (reference sequence). The CDR3 spans 11 residues. CDR3 bases: TGCAGTGCCAACCGGGGGGGAAAACTGTTTTTT. Protein product: CSANRGGKLFF.

The chain combines TRBV9 with TRBJ1-1; 7 nucleotides align to TRBD1. With 0 bases clipped from V and 3 bases from J, the junction kept 5 bases outside the gene matches. Germline CDR1 is SGDLS and CDR2 is YYNGEE. The CDR3 is 15 amino acids. CDR3 loop: CASSVADRVYTEAFF. CDR3 DNA sequence: TGTGCCAGCAGCGTAGCTGACAGGGTGTACACTGAAGCTTTCTTT. The whole variable domain, filled in from reference TRBV9 and TRBJ1-1, reads DSGVTQTPKHLITATGQRVTLRCSPRSGDLSVYWYQQSLDQGLQFLIQYYNGEERAKGNILERFSAQQFPDLHSELNLSSLELGDSALYFCASSVADRVYTEAFFGQGTRLTVV.

The gene calls are TRBV19 and TRBJ2-7; the D gene is possibly TRBD1 (6 bases). V shed 7 bases and J shed 0 bases, with 7 bases lying between them. Per germline, CDR1 LNHDA and CDR2 SQIVND (reference sequence). This CDR3 is built from 12 residues. CDR3 region: CASTGDSYEQYF. Written as DNA, the CDR3 is TGTGCCAGTACAGGGGACTCCTACGAGCAGTACTTC.

This rearrangement joins TRBV7-9 to TRBJ2-7; possible D gene TRBD1, 5 bases. Trimming removed 6 bases from V and 3 bases from J, with 12 bases in between. The germline V gene has CDR1 SEHNR and CDR2 FQNEAQ (reference sequence). This CDR3 has 13 amino acids. The CDR3 sequence: CASRSTGSYEQYF. DNA for the CDR3: TGTGCCAGCAGGTCCACAGGAAGCTACGAGCAGTACTTC.

The CDR3 here is CASSVARSDTQYF. CDR3 DNA sequence: TGTGCCAGCAGCGTAGCCCGGTCGGATACGCAGTATTTT. This sequence joins TRBV9 and TRBJ2-3; D uncertain. CDR3 length: 13 amino acids. V lost 0 bases and J 6 bases, leaving 8 bases between the germline ends. Germline V gives CDR1 SGDLS, CDR2 YYNGEE.

The CDR3: CASSVGTSTPFTHEQYF. The CDR3 DNA follows: TGTGCCAGTAGTGTAGGGACTTCCACACCCTTTACCCACGAGCAGTACTTC. The chain couples TRBV19 to TRBJ2-7; the D gene is possibly TRBD2 (6 bases). The germline V gene has CDR1 LNHDA and CDR2 SQIVND (reference sequence). The V end was cut by 5 bases, the J end by 5 bases, with 25 bases between. This CDR3 region has 17 residues.

The J gene is TRBJ1-5, the V gene TRBV7-9, with a tentative D call TRBD1 (5 bases). The CDR3 length is 14 residues. Germline values: CDR1 SEHNR, CDR2 FQNEAQ (reference sequence). V was cut by 5 bases and J by 3 bases, with 11 bases left in between. The CDR3 DNA is TGTGCCAGCAGCCCGGACATCTCCAATCAGCCCCAGCATTTT. It encodes CASSPDISNQPQHF.

V and J are TRBV2 and TRBJ2-3; maybe TRBD2 (6 bases). Germline CDR1 SNHLY, CDR2 FYNNEI. V was cut by 7 bases and J by 1 base, with 12 bases left in between. CDR3 size: 14 residues. The CDR3 nucleotides are TGTGCCAGCAAGGCAGTAGCGGGCACAGATACGCAGTATTTT. Translated, it gives CASKAVAGTDTQYF.

This clone has only a few counts. The chain couples TRBV7-8 to TRBJ1-1; D is possibly TRBD1 (6 bases). There are 14 residues in the CDR3. From germline, CDR1 is SGHVS and CDR2 FQNEAQ. Trimming took 5 bases from V and 1 from J, leaving 11 bases between them. The CDR3 sequence is CASSPDRTNTEAFF. CDR3 nucleotide sequence: TGTGCCAGCAGCCCGGACAGAACGAACACTGAAGCTTTCTTT.

The J gene is TRBJ1-1, the V gene TRBV19; 8 bases are shared with TRBD1. Per germline, CDR1 LNHDA and CDR2 SQIVND (reference sequence). The CDR3 contains 14 residues. Unmatched junction bases numbered 4, after V lost 4 bases and J lost 3 bases. The CDR3 protein is CASSTGQGHTEAFF. In DNA form, the CDR3 reads TGTGCCAGTAGTACAGGACAGGGACACACTGAAGCTTTCTTT.

The chain combines TRBV6-5 with TRBJ2-2; 8 bases are shared with TRBD1. Trimming cost V 7 bases and J 7 bases; bases outside gene matches: 5. In germline, CDR1 is MNHEY, CDR2 SVGAGI. CDR3 size: 13 residues. The CDR3: CASIQGAVGELFF. The CDR3 coding sequence is TGTGCCAGCATTCAGGGGGCCGTCGGGGAGCTGTTTTTT.

The rearrangement joins TRBV27 to TRBJ1-2; weak D call: TRBD1 (5 bases). CDR3 length: 13 amino acids. The V end lost 2 bases, the J end lost 5 bases, and 9 bases lay between the germline ends. Germline assignment: CDR1 MNHEY and CDR2 SMNVEV (reference sequence). The CDR3 loop reads CASSLGGRYGYTF. CDR3 sequence (DNA): TGTGCCAGCAGTTTAGGGGGGAGGTATGGCTACACCTTC.